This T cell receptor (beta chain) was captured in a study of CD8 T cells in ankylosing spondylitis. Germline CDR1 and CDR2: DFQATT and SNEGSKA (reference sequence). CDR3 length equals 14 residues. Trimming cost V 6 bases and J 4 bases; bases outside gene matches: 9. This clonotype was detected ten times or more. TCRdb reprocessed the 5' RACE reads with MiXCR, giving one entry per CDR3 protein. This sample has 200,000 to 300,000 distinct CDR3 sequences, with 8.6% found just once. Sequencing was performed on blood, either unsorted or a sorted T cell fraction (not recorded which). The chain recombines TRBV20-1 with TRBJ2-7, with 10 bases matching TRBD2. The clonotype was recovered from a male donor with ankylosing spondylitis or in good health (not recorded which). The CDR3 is CSATLAGVAYEQYF. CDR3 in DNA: TGCAGTGCGACGCTAGCGGGAGTCGCGTACGAGCAGTACTTC.